This TCR beta chain was recovered during a study of OX40 agonist ivuxolimab in advanced cancers. Turning to the study itself: Partial responses were seen in three patients, one with hepatocellular carcinoma and two with cutaneous melanoma. Study-level results: Certain nonresponding patients likewise had low normalized T-cell clonal expansion. Blood T cells, both CD4+ and CD8+, expanded clonally by week 6 at 0.1 to 3.0 mg/kg.

About this clone: No antigen is known for it.

V trimming: 4 bases; J trimming: 4 bases; junction bases outside the gene matches: 0. The CDR3 is made up of 13 amino acids. From germline, CDR1 is SGHVS and CDR2 FNYEAQ. Sequencing used immunoSEQ multiplex PCR; TCRdb keeps in-frame clones, though not all of them. The data show 53,000 or so clones, approximately 80% seen once. The TCR sequence derives from an adult with an advanced solid tumor such as melanoma, head and neck, liver or kidney cancer. The sample was CD4+ or CD8+ T cells sorted from blood, taken in a trial of the OX40 agonist ivuxolimab. This rearrangement joins TRBV7-6 to TRBJ2-7, with 11 nucleotides matching TRBD2. This CDR3 reads CASSWTSGYEQYF. CDR3 DNA: TGTGCCAGCAGCTGGACTAGCGGGTACGAGCAGTACTTC.